The clone carrying this T cell receptor (beta chain) was found once. Its matching antigen is unknown. The data are from a study of shared clonotypes between healthy human individuals. As for the study in general: Three CD4 naive, three CD4 memory, two CD8 naive and one CD8 memory plate were used per donor.

Assay used: immunoSEQ multiplex PCR; TCRdb lists only in-frame clones, some missing. The sample yields about 2.5 million clones, less than 95% seen once. Study-level results: Sharing across four donors was highest in naive CD4 (around 5%) and lowest in memory CD8 (0.4%).

CDR3 size: 15 residues. Germline V gene sequence: CDR1 MGHRA, CDR2 YSYEKL. V lost 2 bases and J lost 5, with 13 bases in between. The origin of this receptor is a man aged 18 to 29 in good health. Some clones in this sample may be carry-over from other donors' samples. The V call is TRBV4-1, the J call TRBJ1-5; no definite D call. The sequencing input was naive CD4+ T cells from PBMCs. Noted subset: CD45RA+ positively selected. The CDR3 DNA is TGCGCCAGCAGCCAAAGGTACGTCACCGATCAGCCCCAGCATTTT. Amino acid sequence: CASSQRYVTDQPQHF.